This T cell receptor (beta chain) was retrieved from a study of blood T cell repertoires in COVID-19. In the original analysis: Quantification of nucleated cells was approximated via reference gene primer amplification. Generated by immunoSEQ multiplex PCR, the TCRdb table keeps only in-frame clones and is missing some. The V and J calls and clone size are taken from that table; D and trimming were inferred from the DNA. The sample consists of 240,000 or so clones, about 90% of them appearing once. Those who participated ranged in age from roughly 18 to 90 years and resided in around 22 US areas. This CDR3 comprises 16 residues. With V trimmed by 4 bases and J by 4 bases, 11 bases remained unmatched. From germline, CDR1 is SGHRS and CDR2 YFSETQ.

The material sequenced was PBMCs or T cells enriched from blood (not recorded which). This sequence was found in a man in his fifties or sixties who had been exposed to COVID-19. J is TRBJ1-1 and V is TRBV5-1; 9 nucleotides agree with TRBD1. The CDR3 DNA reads TGCGCCAGCAGCACCGGACAGGGGACAGAATTCACTGAAGCTTTCTTT. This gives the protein CASSTGQGTEFTEAFF.